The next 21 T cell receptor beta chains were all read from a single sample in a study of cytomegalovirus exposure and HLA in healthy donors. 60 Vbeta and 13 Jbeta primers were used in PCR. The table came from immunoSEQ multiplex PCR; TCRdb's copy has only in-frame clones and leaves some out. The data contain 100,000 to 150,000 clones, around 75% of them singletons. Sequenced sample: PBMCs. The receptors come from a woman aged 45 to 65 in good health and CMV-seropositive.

Written as DNA, the CDR3 is TGCGCCAGCAGTCAGCCCAGCGCCGGACAGGGGGCAAATTCACCCCTCCACTTT. Its protein product is CASSQPSAGQGANSPLHF. V and J are TRBV4-3 and TRBJ1-6, with 11 bases aligning to TRBD1. CDR3 size: 18 residues. The V and J ends lost 6 bases and 7 bases, in that order; junction bases with no gene match: 14. Per the germline V gene, CDR1 is LGHNA and CDR2 is YSLEER.

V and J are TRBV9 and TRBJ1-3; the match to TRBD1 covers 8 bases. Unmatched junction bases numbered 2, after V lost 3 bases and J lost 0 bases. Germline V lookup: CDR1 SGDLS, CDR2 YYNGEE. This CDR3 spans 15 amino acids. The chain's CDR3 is CASSGQGPSGNTIYF. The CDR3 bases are TGTGCCAGCAGCGGACAGGGGCCCTCTGGAAACACCATATATTTT.

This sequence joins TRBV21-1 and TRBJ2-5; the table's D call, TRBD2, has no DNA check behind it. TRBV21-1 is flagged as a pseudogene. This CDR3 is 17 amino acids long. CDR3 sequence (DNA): TGTGCCAGCAGCGGTGAACCGCGGGAGGTCCCCAAGGAGACCCAGTACTTC. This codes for CASSGEPREVPKETQYF.

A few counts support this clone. The CDR3 DNA is TGTGCCAGCAGCCCCGGATGGACACCTACTAACTATGGCTACACCTTC. This translates into CASSPGWTPTNYGYTF. This sequence joins TRBV9 and TRBJ1-2; D is perhaps TRBD1 (5 bases). Germline loops: CDR1 SGDLS, CDR2 YYNGEE. CDR3 length equals 16 residues. Trimming removed 4 bases at V and 0 bases at J, with 16 bases between.

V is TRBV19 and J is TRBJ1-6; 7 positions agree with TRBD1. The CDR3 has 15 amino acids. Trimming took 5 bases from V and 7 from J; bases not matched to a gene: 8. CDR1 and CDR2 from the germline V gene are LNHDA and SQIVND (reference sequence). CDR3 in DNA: TGTGCCAGTAGTCAGGACAGGCCTTGGAATTCACCCCTCCACTTT. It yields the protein CASSQDRPWNSPLHF.

CDR3 DNA: TGTGCCAGCAGCTCGGTCAGGACGGGGGGCACAGATACGCAGTATTTT. Its translation is CASSSVRTGGTDTQYF. The chain joins TRBV7-6 to TRBJ2-3, with D maybe TRBD2 (6 bases). This CDR3 comprises 16 residues. Germline V lookup: CDR1 SGHVS, CDR2 FNYEAQ. Trimming cost V 4 bases and J 1 base, with 15 bases left between them.

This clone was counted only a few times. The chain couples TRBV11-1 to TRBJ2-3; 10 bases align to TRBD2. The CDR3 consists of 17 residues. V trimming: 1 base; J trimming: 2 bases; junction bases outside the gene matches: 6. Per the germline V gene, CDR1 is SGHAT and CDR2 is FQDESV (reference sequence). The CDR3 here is CASSLGRSGGATDTQYF. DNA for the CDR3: TGTGCCAGCAGCTTAGGGAGGAGCGGGGGGGCCACAGATACGCAGTATTTT.

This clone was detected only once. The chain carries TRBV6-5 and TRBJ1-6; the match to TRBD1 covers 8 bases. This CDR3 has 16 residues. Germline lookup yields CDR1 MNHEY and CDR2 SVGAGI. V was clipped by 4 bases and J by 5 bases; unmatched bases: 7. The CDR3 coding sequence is TGTGCCAGCAGTTTAGACAGGGGCGAACATAATTCACCCCTCCACTTT. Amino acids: CASSLDRGEHNSPLHF.

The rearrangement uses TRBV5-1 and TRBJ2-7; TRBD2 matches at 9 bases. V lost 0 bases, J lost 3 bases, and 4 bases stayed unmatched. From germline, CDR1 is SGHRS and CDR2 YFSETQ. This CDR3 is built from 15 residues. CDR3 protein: CASSLVVAGDYEQYF. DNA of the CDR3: TGCGCCAGCAGCTTGGTAGTAGCGGGAGACTACGAGCAGTACTTC.

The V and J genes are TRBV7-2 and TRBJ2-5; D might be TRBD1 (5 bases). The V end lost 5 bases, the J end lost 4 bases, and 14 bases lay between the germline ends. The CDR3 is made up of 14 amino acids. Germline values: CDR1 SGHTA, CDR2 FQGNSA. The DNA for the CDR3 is TGTGCCAGCAGCCGACAGTGGATGGGAGAGACCCAGTACTTC. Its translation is CASSRQWMGETQYF.

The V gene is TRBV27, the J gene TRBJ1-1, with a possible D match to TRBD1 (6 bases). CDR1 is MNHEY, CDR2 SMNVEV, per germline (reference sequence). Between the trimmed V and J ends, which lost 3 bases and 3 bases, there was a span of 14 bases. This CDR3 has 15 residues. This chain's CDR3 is CASSFDRRLDTEAFF. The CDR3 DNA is TGTGCCAGCAGTTTTGACAGGCGGTTGGACACTGAAGCTTTCTTT.

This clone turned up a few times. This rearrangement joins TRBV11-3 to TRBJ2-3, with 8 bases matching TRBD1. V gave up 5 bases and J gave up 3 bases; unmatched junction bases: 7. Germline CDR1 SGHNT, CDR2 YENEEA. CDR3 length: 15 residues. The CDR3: CASSHGQGTTDTQYF. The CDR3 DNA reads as TGTGCCAGCAGCCACGGACAGGGAACGACAGATACGCAGTATTTT.

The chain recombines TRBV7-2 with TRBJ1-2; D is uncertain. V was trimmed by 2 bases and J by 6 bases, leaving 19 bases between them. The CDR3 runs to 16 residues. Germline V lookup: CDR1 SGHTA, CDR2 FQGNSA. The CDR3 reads CASSLNQEASRNGYTF. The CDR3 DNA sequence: TGTGCCAGCAGCTTAAATCAGGAGGCCAGTAGGAATGGCTACACCTTC.

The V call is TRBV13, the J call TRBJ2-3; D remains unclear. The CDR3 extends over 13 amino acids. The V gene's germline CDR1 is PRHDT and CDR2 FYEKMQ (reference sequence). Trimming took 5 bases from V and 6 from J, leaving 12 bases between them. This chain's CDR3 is CASSHRSLDTQYF. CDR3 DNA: TGTGCCAGCAGCCACCGGTCCTTGGATACGCAGTATTTT. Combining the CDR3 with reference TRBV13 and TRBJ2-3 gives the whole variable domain AAGVIQSPRHLIKEKRETATLKCYPIPRHDTVYWYQQGPGQDPQFLISFYEKMQSDKGSIPDRFSAQQFSDYHSELNMSSLELGDSALYFCASSHRSLDTQYFGPGTRLTVL.

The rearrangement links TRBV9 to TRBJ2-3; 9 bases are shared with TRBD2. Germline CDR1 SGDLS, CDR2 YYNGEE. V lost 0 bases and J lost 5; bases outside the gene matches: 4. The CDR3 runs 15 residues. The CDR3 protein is CASSVASGAGDTQYF. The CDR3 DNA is TGTGCCAGCAGCGTAGCTAGCGGGGCGGGAGATACGCAGTATTTT.

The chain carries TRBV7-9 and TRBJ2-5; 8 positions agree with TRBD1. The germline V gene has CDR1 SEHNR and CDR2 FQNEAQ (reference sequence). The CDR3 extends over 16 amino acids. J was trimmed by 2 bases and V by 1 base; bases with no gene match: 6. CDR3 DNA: TGTGCCAGCAGCTTAGTGGCAGGGGGCATTCAAGAGACCCAGTACTTC. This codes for CASSLVAGGIQETQYF.

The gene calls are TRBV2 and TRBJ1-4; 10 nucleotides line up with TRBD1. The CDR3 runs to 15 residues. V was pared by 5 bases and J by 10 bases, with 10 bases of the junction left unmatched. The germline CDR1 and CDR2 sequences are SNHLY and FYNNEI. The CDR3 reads CASSPRTGGFGKLFF. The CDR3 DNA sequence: TGTGCCAGCAGTCCGAGGACAGGGGGGTTCGGAAAACTGTTTTTT.

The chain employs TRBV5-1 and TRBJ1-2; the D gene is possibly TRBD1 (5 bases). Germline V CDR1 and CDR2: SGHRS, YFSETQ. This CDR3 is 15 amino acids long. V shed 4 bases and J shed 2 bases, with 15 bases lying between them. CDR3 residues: CASSLPQDPNYGYTF. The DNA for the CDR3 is TGCGCCAGCAGCCTACCACAGGATCCCAACTATGGCTACACCTTC.

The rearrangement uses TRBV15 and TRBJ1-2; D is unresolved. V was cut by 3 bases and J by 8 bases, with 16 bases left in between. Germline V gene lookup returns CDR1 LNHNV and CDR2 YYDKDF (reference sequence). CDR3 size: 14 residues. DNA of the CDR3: TGTGCCACCAGCAGGTCCGCGGATAGGATCGGCTACACCTTC. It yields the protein CATSRSADRIGYTF.

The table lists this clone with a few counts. The CDR3 sequence: CASSPPGGKETQYF. CDR3 sequence (DNA): TGTGCCAGCTCACCACCCGGCGGAAAAGAGACCCAGTACTTC. The chain employs TRBV18 and TRBJ2-5, with no clear D. The CDR3 loop spans 14 amino acids. The germline gives CDR1 KGHSH, CDR2 LQKENI. V lost 0 bases to trimming and J lost 3 bases, with 8 bases between them.

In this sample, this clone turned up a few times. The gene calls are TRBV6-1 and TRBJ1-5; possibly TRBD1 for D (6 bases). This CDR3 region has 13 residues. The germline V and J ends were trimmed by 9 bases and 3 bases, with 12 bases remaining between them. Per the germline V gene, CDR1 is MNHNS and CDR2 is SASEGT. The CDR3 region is CASGGGPNQPQHF. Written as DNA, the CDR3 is TGTGCCAGTGGGGGGGGGCCCAATCAGCCCCAGCATTTT.